The 12 T cell receptor beta chains below were found in one sample sequenced in a study of blood T cell repertoires in COVID-19 (TCRdb year 2020). Receptors were amplified or captured by the immunoSEQ multiplex PCR assay. The table comes from immuneACCESS by way of TCRdb, which keeps in-frame sequences with V and J called. Part of the clones is missing from these tables; in studies checked, under half for an unresolved V gene and the rest for unknown reasons. For this sample there are 330,000 or so clones; approximately 90% appear just once. The ten biggest clones cover approximately 10% of the sample. The sample taken for sequencing was peripheral blood. Receptors were obtained from a man in his thirties or forties with COVID-19, enrolled during active disease.

The chain is built from TRBV5-8 and TRBJ1-5; 7 nucleotides agree with TRBD1. The CDR3 contains 14 residues. From germline, CDR1 is SGHTS and CDR2 YDEGEE. Losses at the gene ends were 4 bases for V and 2 bases for J; bases not matched to a gene: 3. CDR3 protein: CASSRGTGNQPQHF. DNA of the CDR3: TGTGCCAGCAGCCGGGGGACAGGCAATCAGCCCCAGCATTTT.

The J gene is TRBJ2-1, the V gene TRBV4-3, with 11 bases fitting TRBD2. The V segment lost 0 bases and the J segment 0 bases; nucleotides outside the gene matches: 10. Germline CDR1 is LGHNA and CDR2 is YSLEER. The CDR3 runs to 20 residues. CDR3 protein: CASSQENGLAGWSSYNEQFF. CDR3 DNA sequence: TGCGCCAGCAGCCAAGAAAATGGACTAGCGGGTTGGAGCTCCTACAATGAGCAGTTCTTC.

The count of this clone is one. The chain couples TRBV28 to TRBJ2-5, with D possibly being TRBD2 (5 bases). TRBJ2-7 explains the end of the DNA better; the J call may be wrong. The CDR3 spans 14 residues. CDR1 MDHEN and CDR2 SYDVKM come from the germline V gene. CDR3 region: CASSFVSGTDEQYF. CDR3 DNA sequence: TGTGCCAGCAGTTTTGTTTCGGGAACTGACGAGCAGTACTTC.

The chain has TRBV6-5 and TRBJ1-4, with D possibly matching TRBD1 (5 bases). V lost 5 bases, J lost 12 bases, and 10 bases lay in between. There are 11 residues in the CDR3. CDR1 is MNHEY and CDR2 is SVGAGI in the germline V gene. CDR3: CASSPGGELFF. Here the CDR3 DNA reads TGTGCCAGCAGTCCCGGGGGTGAACTGTTTTTT.

The chain employs TRBV27 and TRBJ2-5; TRBD1 might be the D (5 bases). This CDR3 comprises 15 residues. V was pared by 5 bases and J by 5 bases, with 18 bases between. Germline loops: CDR1 MNHEY, CDR2 SMNVEV (reference sequence). This CDR3 is CASSDPRVSVETQYF. The CDR3 coding sequence is TGTGCCAGCAGTGATCCCAGGGTGTCCGTTGAGACCCAGTACTTC.

The chain combines TRBV18 with TRBJ2-7; 8 bases are a match to TRBD1. This CDR3 has 15 residues. CDR1 KGHSH and CDR2 LQKENI come from the germline V gene. Germline trimming cut 2 bases from V and 2 bases from J; bases unmatched to any gene: 5. CDR3 protein: CASSPSAGGPYEQYF. In DNA form, the CDR3 reads TGTGCCAGCTCACCATCCGCAGGGGGCCCCTACGAGCAGTACTTC.

This clone was detected only once. J is TRBJ2-1 and V is TRBV7-2; D is possibly TRBD1 (6 bases). V dropped 0 bases and J dropped 12 bases, with 15 bases sitting between them. Germline values: CDR1 SGHTA, CDR2 FQGNSA. The CDR3 is 14 amino acids. The CDR3 loop reads CASSLAFQGRVQFF. The CDR3 coding sequence is TGTGCCAGCAGCTTAGCGTTCCAGGGGCGCGTGCAGTTCTTC. Full variable domain (remainder filled in from reference TRBV7-2 and TRBJ2-1): GAGVSQSPSNKVTEKGKDVELRCDPISGHTALYWYRQSLGQGLEFLIYFQGNSAPDKSGLPSDRFSAERTGGSVSTLTIQRTQQEDSAVYLCASSLAFQGRVQFFGPGTRLTVL.

The chain links TRBV7-2 to TRBJ2-1, with a weak D call TRBD2 (5 bases). Deletions cut 5 bases from V and 7 bases from J, with 12 bases between. There are 13 residues in the CDR3. Germline CDR1 and CDR2: SGHTA and FQGNSA. CDR3 region: CASSPYRGNEQFF. CDR3 coding DNA: TGTGCCAGCAGCCCGTACCGGGGAAATGAGCAGTTCTTC. The full variable domain, rest sourced from reference TRBV7-2 and TRBJ2-1, is GAGVSQSPSNKVTEKGKDVELRCDPISGHTALYWYRQSLGQGLEFLIYFQGNSAPDKSGLPSDRFSAERTGGSVSTLTIQRTQQEDSAVYLCASSPYRGNEQFFGPGTRLTVL.

The chain links TRBV6-5 to TRBJ1-2; 7 nucleotides match TRBD1. Germline CDR1 reads MNHEY; CDR2 reads SVGAGI. V was pared by 6 bases and J by 4 bases, with 8 bases of the junction left unmatched. This CDR3 comprises 14 residues. CDR3 in amino acids: CASRAPGQTYGYTF. The CDR3, as DNA: TGTGCCAGCAGAGCTCCGGGACAGACCTATGGCTACACCTTC.

The rearrangement uses TRBV19 and TRBJ1-2, with 9 nucleotides matching TRBD1. The CDR3 covers 13 residues. Trimming cost V 8 bases and J 4 bases; bases outside gene matches: 5. From germline, CDR1 is LNHDA and CDR2 SQIVND (reference sequence). In DNA, the CDR3 is TGTGCCAGTCGGACAGGGGCCTCCTATGGCTACACCTTC. It encodes CASRTGASYGYTF. The entire variable domain, with the rest obtained from reference TRBV19 and TRBJ1-2, is as follows: DGGITQSPKYLFRKEGQNVTLSCEQNLNHDAMYWYRQDPGQGLRLIYYSQIVNDFQKGDIAEGYSVSREKKESFPLTVTSAQKNPTAFYLCASRTGASYGYTFGSGTRLTVV.

The V gene is TRBV28, the J gene TRBJ2-1; the D is unclear. Trimming removed 1 base at V and 4 bases at J, with 8 bases between. CDR3 size: 14 residues. Germline CDR1 MDHEN, CDR2 SYDVKM. The CDR3 DNA sequence: TGTGCCAGCAGTTTATCAGGTATTTACAATGAGCAGTTCTTC. Protein product: CASSLSGIYNEQFF.

The chain couples TRBV3-1 (or the pseudogene TRBV3-2) to TRBJ2-3, with D possibly being TRBD2 (6 bases). Trimming took off 1 base at V and 2 bases at J, with 16 bases between the two ends. This CDR3 comprises 17 residues. Germline loops: CDR1 LGHDT, CDR2 YNNKEL (reference sequence). Here the CDR3 reads CASSQVAGGVVTDTQYF. The CDR3, as DNA: TGTGCCAGCAGCCAAGTCGCCGGGGGAGTGGTCACAGATACGCAGTATTTT.